This T cell receptor beta chain was observed in a study of blood T cell repertoires in COVID-19. Study at large: Acute-phase and convalescent COVID-19 samples originated in the United States, Italy and Spain. T cells, B-cell-depleted T cells, or PBMCs provided the cDNA or gDNA that served as material.

In the original workflow: Reference gene primer amplification in the assay estimated nucleated cell counts. TCRdb keeps only in-frame clones here, not all; method: immunoSEQ multiplex PCR. V, J and clone size are taken as reported in that table, and D and trimming were inferred from the DNA itself. The sample records some 71,000 clones, 70% to 85% being singletons. The CDR3 is 15 residues long. Germline V CDR1 and CDR2: MNHEY, SVGAGI. The V end was cut by 1 base, the J end by 0 bases, with 8 bases between. This receptor was identified in a woman in her 70s with acute or convalescent COVID-19. Sequenced sample: peripheral blood. This chain uses TRBV6-5 with TRBJ2-3; the D gene is possibly TRBD1 (5 bases). The CDR3: CASSYWGTSTDTQYF. The CDR3 nucleotides are TGTGCCAGCAGTTACTGGGGCACCAGCACAGATACGCAGTATTTT.